This T cell receptor beta chain is drawn from a study of PD-1 blockade in classical Hodgkin lymphoma. The CDR3 spans 14 residues. CDR1 KGHSH and CDR2 LQKENI come from the germline V gene. Between the trimmed V and J ends, which lost 0 bases and 2 bases, there was a span of 8 bases. Time point indicated: cycle 4 day 1 (C4D1), after more than five weeks of nivolumab. Every patient experienced relapse after autologous stem cell transplantation, and brentuximab vedotin exposure varied. Patients reached a best response of complete response, partial response or progressive disease. Remarks on this clone: What it binds is unknown.

Findings and caveats of the study: Lower baseline TCR diversity marked trial partial responders and progressors. Patients who began taking nivolumab under 1 year after ASCT were left out. Newly diagnosed patients reportedly had lower baseline TCR diversity than healthy donors.

Generated by immunoSEQ multiplex PCR, the TCRdb table keeps only in-frame clones and is missing some. The profile covers tens of thousands of clones, with about nine tenths appearing a single time and about 2.9% taken by the ten largest. The sequence was obtained from a human donor with classical Hodgkin lymphoma. This chain uses TRBV18 with TRBJ2-7; D gene uncertain. This material consisted of peripheral blood mononuclear cells (PBMCs), taken before the fourth cycle of nivolumab. CDR3 DNA sequence: TGTGCCAGCTCACCACCTATTAGTACCTACGAGCAGTACTTC. Translated, it gives CASSPPISTYEQYF.